This T cell receptor beta chain was sequenced for a study of control samples from healthy donors and cancer patients. The germline V and J ends were trimmed by 11 bases and 6 bases, with 17 bases remaining between them. There are 13 residues in the CDR3. Per the germline V gene, CDR1 is KGHDR and CDR2 is SFDVKD. This table comes from immunoSEQ multiplex PCR, and its TCRdb copy is limited to in-frame clones, with some not included. The data hold 400,000 to 450,000 clones, with about nine tenths observed a single time. This rearrangement joins TRBV24-1 to TRBJ2-3; D is perhaps TRBD1 (6 bases). This TCR derives from a man aged 40-49 years with head and neck cancer. Sequences were obtained from PBMCs. The chain's CDR3 is CAIAQGIMDTQYF. The DNA for the CDR3 is TGTGCCATCGCACAGGGAATAATGGATACGCAGTATTTT.